This T cell receptor beta chain derives from a study of shared T cell receptors in the human thymus. The CDR3 contains 15 residues. Germline CDR1 MNHNS, CDR2 SASEGT. V shed 6 bases and J 3 bases; nucleotides not matched to a gene: 5. The assay was immunoSEQ multiplex PCR, and TCRdb's table has in-frame clones only and misses some. The data show a few hundred thousand clones, approximately 95% seen once. The sample comprised thymocytes. The chain carries TRBV6-1 and TRBJ2-3; the match to TRBD2 covers 11 bases. The sequence was collected from a human donor. The CDR3 protein is CASRVLAGGTDTQYF. The CDR3 coding sequence is TGTGCCAGCAGAGTCTTAGCGGGAGGGACAGATACGCAGTATTTT.